This TCR beta chain was obtained from a study of early T cells in non-severe SARS-CoV-2 infection. Study-level points and caveats: VDJdb-based matching was biased toward anti-spike CD8 responses and missed private and CD4 specificities.

TCRdb processed the 5' RACE reads anew with MiXCR; each CDR3 protein has one entry. The sample has over 85,000 distinct CDR3 sequences, around 17% seen once; the top ten hold roughly 1.2%. Note on this clonotype: What it binds is unknown.

V shed 1 base and J shed 2 bases, with 9 bases lying between them. Germline V CDR1 and CDR2: SGHVS, FNYEAQ. CDR3 size: 15 residues. This receptor was obtained from an adult who was a healthcare worker with PCR-confirmed SARS-CoV-2 infection or an uninfected control (not recorded which). Sequencing used whole blood. This rearrangement joins TRBV7-6 to TRBJ1-5; D perhaps matches TRBD1 (5 bases). The CDR3 is CASSLGGIGNQPQHF. DNA of the CDR3: TGTGCCAGCAGCTTAGGGGGGATAGGCAATCAGCCCCAGCATTTT.